These 10 T cell receptor beta chains originate from one sample sequenced in a study of cytomegalovirus exposure and HLA in healthy donors. With 60 Vbeta and 13 Jbeta primers, the PCR was carried out. Measured with immunoSEQ multiplex PCR; TCRdb has only the in-frame clones, and not every one. The sample includes 99,000 or so clones, over 70% seen only once; the top ten take 1.3%. The sequenced sample was PBMCs. Receptors were obtained from a man aged 35 to 55 in good health and CMV-seronegative.

J is TRBJ2-3 and V is TRBV5-8, with 7 bases aligning to TRBD2. Germline V CDR1 and CDR2: SGHTS, YDEGEE. Trimming at V came to 2 bases and at J to 6 bases, leaving 9 bases not matched to a gene. The CDR3 extends over 15 amino acids. CDR3 bases: TGTGCCAGCAGCTTCTTTCACGGGAGGACGGATACGCAGTATTTT. Its translation: CASSFFHGRTDTQYF.

The chain joins TRBV30 to TRBJ2-7; D is perhaps TRBD2 (6 bases). CDR3 length: 15 amino acids. Germline assignment: CDR1 GTSNPN and CDR2 SVGIG (reference sequence). Deletions cut 1 base from V and 3 bases from J, with 16 bases between. The CDR3 is CAWSGVGSAGYEQYF. In nucleotides, the CDR3 is TGTGCCTGGAGTGGGGTCGGGTCAGCGGGCTACGAGCAGTACTTC. The full variable domain, with the rest looked up from reference TRBV30 and TRBJ2-7, is SQTIHQWPATLVQPVGSPLSLECTVEGTSNPNLYWYRQAAGRGLQLLFYSVGIGQISSEVPQNLSASRPQDRQFILSSKKLLLSDSGFYLCAWSGVGSAGYEQYFGPGTRLTVT.

This chain uses TRBV5-1 with TRBJ2-7; 11 positions agree with TRBD1. After removal of 2 bases from V and 6 bases from J, the junction contained 13 bases not matched to a gene. Germline V gives CDR1 SGHRS, CDR2 YFSETQ. CDR3 length equals 17 residues. The DNA for the CDR3 is TGCGCCAGCAGCTTATGGGGCTTCGGGGACAGGGGGGGCGAGCAGTACTTC. It yields the protein CASSLWGFGDRGGEQYF.

V and J are TRBV30 and TRBJ1-2; D possibly corresponds to TRBD1 (5 bases). Germline CDR1 GTSNPN, CDR2 SVGIG (reference sequence). CDR3 length: 10 amino acids. The DNA of the CDR3 is TGTGCATCCAGGGTTCGGGGCTACACCTTC. Its protein product is CASRVRGYTF.

The chain is built from TRBV5-1 and TRBJ2-2; 9 bases match TRBD2. CDR1 is SGHRS, CDR2 YFSETQ, per germline. The CDR3 is 16 amino acids. The junction had 2 bases not matched to a gene; V was cut back by 0 bases and J by 2 bases. CDR3 in amino acids: CASSLAREGNTGELFF. The CDR3 DNA is TGCGCCAGCAGCTTGGCGCGGGAGGGCAACACCGGGGAGCTGTTTTTT.

This clone turned up a few times. The CDR3 DNA reads TGTGCCAGCAGCTACGACGGGATAGAGGGCACTGAAGCTTTCTTT. Its translation is CASSYDGIEGTEAFF. The chain joins TRBV5-4 to TRBJ1-1; D is uncertain. V was trimmed by 3 bases and J by 4 bases, leaving 16 bases between them. The CDR3 is 15 residues long. Germline values: CDR1 SGHNT, CDR2 YYREEE (reference sequence).

This clone is a singleton in its sample. The chain recombines TRBV4-1 with TRBJ1-6, with D maybe TRBD1 (6 bases). V dropped 2 bases and J dropped 1 base, with 15 bases sitting between them. From germline, CDR1 is MGHRA and CDR2 YSYEKL. There are 18 residues in the CDR3. The CDR3 here is CASSQMVTRGSYNSPLHF. DNA of the CDR3: TGCGCCAGCAGCCAAATGGTAACCAGGGGTTCCTATAATTCACCCCTCCACTTT.

This clone was detected only a few times. This sequence joins TRBV6-1 and TRBJ2-7; 9 bases are shared with TRBD1. The CDR3 has 14 amino acids. Germline V gene data show CDR1 as MNHNS and CDR2 as SASEGT. After removal of 0 bases from V and 4 bases from J, the junction contained 1 base not matched to a gene. The DNA of the CDR3 is TGTGCCAGCAGTGAAGCGGACAGGGGATACGAGCAGTACTTC. The encoded protein is CASSEADRGYEQYF.

This clone has a handful of counts. This rearrangement joins TRBV4-2 to TRBJ1-6; 9 positions agree with TRBD1. With V trimmed by 3 bases and J by 9 bases, 6 bases remained unmatched. The CDR3 is made up of 15 amino acids. CDR1 and CDR2 (germline): LGHNA, YNFKEQ. The CDR3 DNA reads TGTGCCAGCAGCCAGGGGGGACAGGGAGGTTCACCCCTCCACTTT. This codes for CASSQGGQGGSPLHF.

The chain couples TRBV11-2 to TRBJ2-5, with a possible D match to TRBD1 (5 bases). The CDR3 consists of 15 residues. In germline, CDR1 is SGHAT, CDR2 FQNNGV. Trimming removed 5 bases at V and 4 bases at J, with 17 bases between. CDR3 in DNA: TGTGCCAGCAGCCAAGGGGCAGGGATTACAGAGACCCAGTACTTC. Translated, it gives CASSQGAGITETQYF.